Sequencing of this T cell receptor beta chain was carried out in a study of T cell clonality in common variable immunodeficiency. V was clipped by 10 bases and J by 1 base; unmatched bases: 13. The germline CDR1 and CDR2 sequences are SNHLY and FYNNEI. This CDR3 region has 16 residues. Study results and limitations: In common variable immunodeficiency, TCR beta chains reportedly carried fewer deletions and N-nucleotide insertions.

Method: immunoSEQ multiplex PCR; TCRdb's copy keeps in-frame clones and lacks some. The repertoire consists of 25,000 to 35,000 clones, none detected only once. Caucasian heritage predominated among both patients and controls. On this clone: What it recognizes is unknown. The CDR3 is cut off 3 residues early in the read; its end comes from the germline J gene.

Material: peripheral blood mononuclear cells. V and J are TRBV2 and TRBJ2-3; 8 bases are a match to TRBD2. This receptor was identified in a human donor with common variable immunodeficiency. Partial CDR3 DNA: TGTGCCACCGAAACCCCAGCGGGGGTACGCACAGATACG. Amino acid sequence: CATETPAGVRTDT. The CDR3, in full, reads CATETPAGVRTDTQYF. The variable domain in full, with the rest retrieved from reference TRBV2 and TRBJ2-3, is EPEVTQTPSHQVTQMGQEVILRCVPISNHLYFYWYRQILGQKVEFLVSFYNNEISEKSEIFDDQFSVERPDGSNFTLKIRSTKLEDSAMYFCATETPAGVRTDTQYFGPGTRLTVL.